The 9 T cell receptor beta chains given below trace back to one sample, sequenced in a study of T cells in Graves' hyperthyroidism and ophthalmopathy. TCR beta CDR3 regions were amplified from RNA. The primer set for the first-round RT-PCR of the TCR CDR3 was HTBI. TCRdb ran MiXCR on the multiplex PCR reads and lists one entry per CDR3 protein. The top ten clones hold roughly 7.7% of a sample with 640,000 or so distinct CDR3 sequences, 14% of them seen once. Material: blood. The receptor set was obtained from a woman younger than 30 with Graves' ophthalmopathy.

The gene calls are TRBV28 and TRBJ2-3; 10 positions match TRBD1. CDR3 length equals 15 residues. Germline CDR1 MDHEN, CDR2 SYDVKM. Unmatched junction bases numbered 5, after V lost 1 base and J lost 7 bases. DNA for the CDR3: TGTGCCAGCAGTTTATCGGGACAGGGGACGAATACGCAGTATTTT. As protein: CASSLSGQGTNTQYF.

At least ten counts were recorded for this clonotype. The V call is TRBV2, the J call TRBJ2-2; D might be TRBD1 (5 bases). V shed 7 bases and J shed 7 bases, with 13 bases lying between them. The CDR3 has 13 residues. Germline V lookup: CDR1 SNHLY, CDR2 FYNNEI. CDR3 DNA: TGTGCCAGCACGACAGTGTTGGGCGGGGAGCTGTTTTTT. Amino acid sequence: CASTTVLGGELFF.

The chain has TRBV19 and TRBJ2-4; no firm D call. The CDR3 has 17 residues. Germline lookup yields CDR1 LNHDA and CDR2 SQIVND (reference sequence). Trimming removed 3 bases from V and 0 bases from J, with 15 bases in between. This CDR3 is CASSMQFGTLAKNIQYF. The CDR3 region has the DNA TGTGCCAGTAGTATGCAGTTCGGCACTCTAGCCAAAAACATTCAGTACTTC.

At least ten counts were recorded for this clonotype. CDR3 nucleotide sequence: TGTGCCAGCAGCCAAGTCTACGACAATGAGCAGTTCTTC. Protein product: CASSQVYDNEQFF. The chain carries TRBV3-1 and TRBJ2-1; unclear D gene. Germline loops: CDR1 LGHDT, CDR2 YNNKEL (reference sequence). This CDR3 region has 13 residues. The V end was cut by 1 base, the J end by 5 bases, with 6 bases between.

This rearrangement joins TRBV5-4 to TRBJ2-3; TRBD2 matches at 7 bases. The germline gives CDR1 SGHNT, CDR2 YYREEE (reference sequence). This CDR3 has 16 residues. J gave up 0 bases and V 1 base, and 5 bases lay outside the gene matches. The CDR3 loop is CASSLPSGKSTDTQYF. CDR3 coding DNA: TGTGCCAGCAGCTTGCCTAGCGGTAAAAGCACAGATACGCAGTATTTT.

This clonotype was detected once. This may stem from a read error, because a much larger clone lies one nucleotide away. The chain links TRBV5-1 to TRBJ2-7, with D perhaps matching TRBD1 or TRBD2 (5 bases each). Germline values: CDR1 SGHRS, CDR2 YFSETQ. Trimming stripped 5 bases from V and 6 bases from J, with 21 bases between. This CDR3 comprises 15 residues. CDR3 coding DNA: TGCGCCAGCAGATTGCCCGGGACGGTCTTCTGCGAGCAGTACTTC. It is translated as CASRLPGTVFCEQYF. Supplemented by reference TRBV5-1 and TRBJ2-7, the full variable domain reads KAGVTQTPRYLIKTRGQQVTLSCSPISGHRSVSWYQQTPGQGLQFLFEYFSETQRNKGNFPGRFSGRQFSNSRSEMNVSTLELGDSALYLCASRLPGTVFCEQYFGPGTRLTVT.

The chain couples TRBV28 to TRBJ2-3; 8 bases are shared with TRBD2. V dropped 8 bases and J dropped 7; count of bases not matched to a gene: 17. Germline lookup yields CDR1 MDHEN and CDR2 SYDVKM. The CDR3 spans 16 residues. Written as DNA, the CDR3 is TGTGCCAGCGGGTCACTAGGCAGCGGGAGAGGGTATACGCAGTATTTT. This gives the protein CASGSLGSGRGYTQYF. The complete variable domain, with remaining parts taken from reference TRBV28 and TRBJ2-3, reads DVKVTQSSRYLVKRTGEKVFLECVQDMDHENMFWYRQDPGLGLRLIYFSYDVKMKEKGDIPEGYSVSREKKERFSLILESASTNQTSMYLCASGSLGSGRGYTQYFGPGTRLTVL.

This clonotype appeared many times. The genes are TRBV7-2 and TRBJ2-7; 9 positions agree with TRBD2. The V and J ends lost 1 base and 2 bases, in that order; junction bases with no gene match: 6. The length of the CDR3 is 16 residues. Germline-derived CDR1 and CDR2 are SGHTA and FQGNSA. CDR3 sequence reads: CASSLGPTSGPYEQYF. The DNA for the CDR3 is TGTGCCAGCAGCTTAGGTCCGACTAGCGGTCCCTACGAGCAGTACTTC.

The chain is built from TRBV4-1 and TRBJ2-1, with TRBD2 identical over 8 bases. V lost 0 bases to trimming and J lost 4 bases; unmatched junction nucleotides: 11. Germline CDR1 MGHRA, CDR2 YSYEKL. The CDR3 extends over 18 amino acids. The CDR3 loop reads CASSQEPQRELLYNEQFF. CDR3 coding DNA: TGCGCCAGCAGCCAAGAACCCCAGCGGGAGCTTCTATACAATGAGCAGTTCTTC.